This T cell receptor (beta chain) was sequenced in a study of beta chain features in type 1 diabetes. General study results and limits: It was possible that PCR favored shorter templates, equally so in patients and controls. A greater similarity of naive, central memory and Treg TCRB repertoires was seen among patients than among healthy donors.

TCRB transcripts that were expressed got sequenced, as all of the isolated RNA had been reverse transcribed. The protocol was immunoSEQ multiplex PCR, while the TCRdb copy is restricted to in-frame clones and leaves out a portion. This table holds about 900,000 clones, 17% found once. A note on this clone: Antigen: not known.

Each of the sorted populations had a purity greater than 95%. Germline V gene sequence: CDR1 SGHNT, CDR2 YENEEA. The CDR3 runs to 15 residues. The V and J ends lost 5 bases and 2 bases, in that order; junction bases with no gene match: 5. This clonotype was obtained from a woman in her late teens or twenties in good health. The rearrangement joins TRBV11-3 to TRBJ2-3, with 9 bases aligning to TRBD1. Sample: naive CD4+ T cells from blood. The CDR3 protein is CASSMWTGDTDTQYF. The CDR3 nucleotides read TGTGCCAGCAGCATGTGGACAGGGGACACAGATACGCAGTATTTT.